This entry is about one T cell receptor beta chain. The antigen is not known. This specimen comes from a study of shared clonotypes between healthy human individuals. Broader study findings: The study found lower generation probabilities in non-shared clonotypes than in those shared by all four donors. Of the naive CD4 clonotypes, about 5% were shared across several donors.

Repertoires were generated with immunoSEQ multiplex PCR, while TCRdb's copy carries only in-frame clones and drops some. The table records some 500,000 clones, 90% to 97% of them present only once. The CDR3 is made up of 15 amino acids. Trimming pared 7 bases from V and 0 bases from J, leaving 13 bases between. CDR1 is LNHNV and CDR2 is YYDKDF in the germline V gene (reference sequence). Input material: naive CD4+ T cells sorted from blood. Indicated subset: CD45RA+ positively selected. The clonotype originates from a woman in her 30s in good health. This chain uses TRBV15 with TRBJ1-3; D may be TRBD1 (5 bases). Written as DNA, the CDR3 is TGTGCCACCACCACTGGGACTTTCTCTGGAAACACCATATATTTT. Protein sequence: CATTTGTFSGNTIYF.